The 19 T cell receptor beta chains in this list originate from one sample, sequenced in a study of cytomegalovirus exposure and HLA in healthy donors. The study ran its PCR with 60 Vbeta and 13 Jbeta primers. Profiled with immunoSEQ multiplex PCR; TCRdb holds only in-frame clones, not every one. This repertoire shows 65,000 to 90,000 clones, 79% found once; its top ten account for 2% to 2.5%. The sample comprised PBMCs. These receptors all stem from a man aged 25-40 years in good health and CMV-seronegative.

V is TRBV7-9 and J is TRBJ2-5; D gene ambiguous. The better agreement between TRBJ2-7 and the DNA end casts doubt on the J call. CDR3 length: 15 amino acids. The germline V gene has CDR1 SEHNR and CDR2 FQNEAQ (reference sequence). The CDR3 region is CASSLLGSSSYEQYF. The CDR3, as DNA: TGTGCCAGCAGCTTATTAGGGTCTAGCTCCTACGAGCAGTACTTC.

This CDR3 reads CASSQLTGSQETQYF. DNA for the CDR3: TGCGCCAGCAGCCAACTGACCGGGAGCCAAGAGACCCAGTACTTC. V and J are TRBV4-3 and TRBJ2-5; weak D call: TRBD2 (6 bases). The CDR3 contains 15 residues. The germline V gene encodes CDR1 LGHNA and CDR2 YSLEER. Trimming left V 2 bases short and J 1 base short, with 11 bases between.

The V call is TRBV5-8, the J call TRBJ2-7; the D gene is possibly TRBD2 (5 bases). CDR1 and CDR2 from the germline V gene are SGHTS and YDEGEE. The CDR3 is 14 residues long. V gave up 0 bases and J gave up 2 bases, with 9 bases separating them. The CDR3 reads CASSLEPGTYEQYF. The CDR3 DNA reads TGTGCCAGCAGCTTGGAGCCGGGAACCTACGAGCAGTACTTC.

The chain is built from TRBV6-1 and TRBJ2-7; D is uncertain. Per the germline V gene, CDR1 is MNHNS and CDR2 is SASEGT. The CDR3 extends over 11 amino acids. Trimming cost V 3 bases and J 5 bases, with 5 bases left between them. CDR3 protein: CASSDGHEQYF. The CDR3 DNA reads TGTGCCAGCAGTGACGGTCACGAGCAGTACTTC.

In its sample, this clone was seen once. The chain couples TRBV5-1 to TRBJ2-4, with D perhaps TRBD2 (5 bases). This CDR3 comprises 14 residues. Germline CDR1 reads SGHRS; CDR2 reads YFSETQ. V was clipped by 3 bases and J by 6 bases, with 13 bases between them. The DNA of the CDR3 is TGCGCCAGCAGCTATACCTCGGACTTAAACATTCAGTACTTC. Translating gives CASSYTSDLNIQYF.

There are a few counts of this clone. The V and J genes are TRBV4-3 and TRBJ1-6; D might be TRBD1 (5 bases). The V end lost 0 bases, the J end lost 10 bases, and 13 bases lay between the germline ends. This CDR3 region has 15 residues. The germline V gene encodes CDR1 LGHNA and CDR2 YSLEER. DNA of the CDR3: TGCGCCAGCAGCCAAGATAAGGCGGGGGGATCACCCCTCCACTTT. Its protein is CASSQDKAGGSPLHF.

The V call is TRBV11-2, the J call TRBJ2-6; no definite D call. The germline CDR1 and CDR2 sequences are SGHAT and FQNNGV. The CDR3 totals 13 residues. The germline V and J ends were trimmed by 5 bases and 1 base, with 3 bases remaining between them. CDR3 bases: TGTGCCAGCAGCCCATCTGGGGCCAACGTCCTGACTTTC. The encoded protein is CASSPSGANVLTF. The complete variable domain, with remaining parts taken from reference TRBV11-2 and TRBJ2-6, reads EAGVAQSPRYKIIEKRQSVAFWCNPISGHATLYWYQQILGQGPKLLIQFQNNGVVDDSQLPKDRFSAERLKGVDSTLKIQPAKLEDSAVYLCASSPSGANVLTFGAGSRLTVL.

This sequence joins TRBV9 and TRBJ1-3; 7 bases align to TRBD1. This CDR3 is 15 amino acids long. Germline V gene sequence: CDR1 SGDLS, CDR2 YYNGEE. V lost 4 bases to trimming and J lost 0 bases; unmatched junction nucleotides: 4. CDR3 loop: CASSIQGSSGNTIYF. CDR3 DNA sequence: TGTGCCAGCAGCATACAGGGGTCCTCTGGAAACACCATATATTTT.

This CDR3 is CASSLAGDQPQHF. The CDR3 DNA reads TGTGCCAGCAGCTTAGCCGGGGATCAGCCCCAGCATTTT. The rearrangement links TRBV7-8 to TRBJ1-5; D not resolved. From germline, CDR1 is SGHVS and CDR2 FQNEAQ. V was pared by 0 bases and J by 5 bases, with 5 bases between. The CDR3 has 13 residues.

The gene calls are TRBV18 and TRBJ2-1; TRBD2 matches 9 bases. Germline loops: CDR1 KGHSH, CDR2 LQKENI. CDR3 length equals 16 residues. Trimming at V came to 2 bases and at J to 4 bases, leaving 6 bases not matched to a gene. For the CDR3, the DNA is TGTGCCAGCTCACCAATGGGGACTAGCACATACAATGAGCAGTTCTTC. It is translated as CASSPMGTSTYNEQFF. Based on the CDR3 plus reference TRBV18 and TRBJ2-1, the full variable domain is NAGVMQNPRHLVRRRGQEARLRCSPMKGHSHVYWYRQLPEEGLKFMVYLQKENIIDESGMPKERFSAEFPKEGPSILRIQQVVRGDSAAYFCASSPMGTSTYNEQFFGPGTRLTVL.

The chain joins TRBV13 to TRBJ1-6; D is perhaps TRBD1 (5 bases). V shed 4 bases and J shed 0 bases, with 13 bases lying between them. Germline-derived CDR1 and CDR2 are PRHDT and FYEKMQ (reference sequence). The CDR3 has 17 residues. In DNA, the CDR3 is TGTGCCAGCAGCTCGGGACTTCCGAGCTCCTATAATTCACCCCTCCACTTT. Amino acid sequence: CASSSGLPSSYNSPLHF.

The CDR3 sequence is CASSQVRRSGNTEAFF. CDR3 coding DNA: TGTGCCAGCAGCCAAGTGAGGCGGTCGGGGAACACTGAAGCTTTCTTT. This sequence joins TRBV14 and TRBJ1-1; the D is unclear. V was clipped by 1 base and J by 1 base, with 13 bases between them. The CDR3 extends over 16 amino acids. The germline gives CDR1 SGHDN, CDR2 FVKESK.

The gene calls are TRBV9 and TRBJ1-1; D unresolved. The CDR3 covers 13 residues. V lost 0 bases and J 5 bases, leaving 8 bases between the germline ends. Germline V CDR1 and CDR2: SGDLS, YYNGEE. The CDR3 DNA reads as TGTGCCAGCAGCGTAGCCGAGAGGACTGAAGCTTTCTTT. Translation: CASSVAERTEAFF.

CDR3 sequence (DNA): TGTGCCAGCAGCTTGAGGCGGACAGGGTCGGAGGAGACCCAGTACTTC. Encoded protein: CASSLRRTGSEETQYF. The genes are TRBV5-5 and TRBJ2-5, with 8 bases aligning to TRBD1. V trimming: 1 base; J trimming: 5 bases; junction bases outside the gene matches: 10. CDR1 is SGHKS, CDR2 YYEKEE, per germline (reference sequence). This CDR3 contains 16 residues.

A word on this clone: A read error may produce the germline difference seen at one junction end. The rearrangement uses TRBV7-9 and TRBJ1-4; D is undetermined. This CDR3 comprises 11 residues. In germline, CDR1 is SEHNR, CDR2 FQNEAQ (reference sequence). In DNA form, the CDR3 reads TGTTCCAGCAGCCAGGTCGAAAAACTGTTTTTT. As protein: CSSSQVEKLFF. The complete variable domain, with remaining parts taken from reference TRBV7-9 and TRBJ1-4, reads DTGVSQNPRHKITKRGQNVTFRCDPISEHNRLYWYRQTLGQGPEFLTYFQNEAQLEKSRLLSDRFSAERPKGSFSTLEIQRTEQGDSAMYLCSSSQVEKLFFGSGTQLSVL.

V and J are TRBV4-1 and TRBJ1-5; D gene ambiguous. Trimming took 4 bases from V and 3 from J, leaving 13 bases between them. The CDR3 sequence is 15 residues long. Germline V gene lookup returns CDR1 MGHRA and CDR2 YSYEKL. The CDR3 is CASSPREGYNQPQHF. The DNA of the CDR3 is TGCGCCAGCAGCCCCCGGGAGGGATACAATCAGCCCCAGCATTTT.

V is TRBV4-2 and J is TRBJ1-4; TRBD1 matches at 9 bases. J lost 5 bases, V lost 3 bases, and 1 base had no gene match. The CDR3 totals 14 residues. Germline CDR1 is LGHNA and CDR2 is YNFKEQ. The CDR3 protein is CASSQGQGNEKLFF. CDR3 DNA: TGTGCCAGCAGCCAGGGACAGGGAAATGAAAAACTGTTTTTT.

This chain uses TRBV18 with TRBJ2-7; D possibly corresponds to TRBD1 (5 bases). With 6 bases removed from V and 7 bases from J, the gap between germline ends came to 16 bases. The CDR3 runs 13 residues. Germline lookup yields CDR1 KGHSH and CDR2 LQKENI. CDR3: CASSPRGTGEQYF. In DNA form, the CDR3 reads TGTGCCAGCTCCCCCAGAGGAACAGGAGAGCAGTACTTC.

The chain recombines TRBV5-1 with TRBJ2-3; D gene unclear. The CDR3 extends over 15 amino acids. V was trimmed by 0 bases and J by 0 bases, leaving 8 bases between them. Germline V CDR1 and CDR2: SGHRS, YFSETQ. The CDR3 nucleotides are TGCGCCAGCAGCTTGGAGTACAGAAGCACAGATACGCAGTATTTT. It yields the protein CASSLEYRSTDTQYF. Complete variable domain (other parts from reference TRBV5-1 and TRBJ2-3): KAGVTQTPRYLIKTRGQQVTLSCSPISGHRSVSWYQQTPGQGLQFLFEYFSETQRNKGNFPGRFSGRQFSNSRSEMNVSTLELGDSALYLCASSLEYRSTDTQYFGPGTRLTVL.